This TCR beta chain was obtained from a study of blood T cell repertoires in COVID-19. Measured with immunoSEQ multiplex PCR; TCRdb has only the in-frame clones, and not every one. The profile covers 150,000 to 200,000 clones, with 80% appearing a single time and about 3.7% taken by the ten largest. The germline V gene encodes CDR1 SGHNT and CDR2 YYREEE (reference sequence). V lost 2 bases to trimming and J lost 4 bases; unmatched junction nucleotides: 15. The CDR3 totals 18 residues. Sequenced material: PBMCs or T cells enriched from blood (not recorded which). The chain combines TRBV5-4 with TRBJ2-3; 8 bases line up with TRBD1. The source of this sequence is a woman aged 55-69 years who had recovered from COVID-19. The CDR3, as DNA: TGTGCCAGCAGCTTCCCGGGACAGGTGGGATTTGCGGCAGATACGCAGTATTTT. Its translation: CASSFPGQVGFAADTQYF.